This TCR beta chain was identified in a study of T-cell reconstitution after alpha-beta-depleted transplantation in children. The table lists this clonotype with many counts. Library preparation (for TCRbeta) was performed with unique molecular identifiers. TCRdb reanalysed the PCR reads using MiXCR and keeps one entry per CDR3 protein. This sample yields 190,000 or so distinct CDR3 sequences, of which about 6.4% are seen a single time; about 2.9% belongs to the top ten. This sequence was found in a human donor who donated a stem cell graft to a child with Wiskott-Aldrich syndrome. The input for sequencing was PBMCs from the stem cell graft donor, taken from the stem cell graft.

The CDR3 loop reads CASSSPSSYEQYF. The CDR3 DNA follows: TGCGCCAGCAGCTCGCCTTCTAGCTACGAGCAGTACTTC. The chain carries TRBV5-1 and TRBJ2-7, with no clear D. Trimming stripped 3 bases from V and 3 bases from J, with 10 bases between. Germline CDR1 is SGHRS and CDR2 is YFSETQ. CDR3 size: 13 residues.